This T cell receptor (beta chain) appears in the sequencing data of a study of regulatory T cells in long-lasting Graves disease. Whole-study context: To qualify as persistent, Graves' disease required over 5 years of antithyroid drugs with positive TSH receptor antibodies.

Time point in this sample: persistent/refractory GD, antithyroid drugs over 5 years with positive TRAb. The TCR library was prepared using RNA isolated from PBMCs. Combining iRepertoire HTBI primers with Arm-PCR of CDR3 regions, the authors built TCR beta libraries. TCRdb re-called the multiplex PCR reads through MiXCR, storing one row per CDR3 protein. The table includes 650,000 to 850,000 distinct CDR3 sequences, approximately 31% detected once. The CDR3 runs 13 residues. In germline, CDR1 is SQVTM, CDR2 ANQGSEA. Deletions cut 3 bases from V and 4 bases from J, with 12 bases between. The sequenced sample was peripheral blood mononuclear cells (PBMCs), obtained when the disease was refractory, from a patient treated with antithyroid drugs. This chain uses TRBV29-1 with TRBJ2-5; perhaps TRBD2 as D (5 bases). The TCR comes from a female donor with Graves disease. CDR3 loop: CSVDPPGVETQYF. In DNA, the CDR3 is TGCAGCGTTGATCCGCCCGGGGTAGAGACCCAGTACTTC.